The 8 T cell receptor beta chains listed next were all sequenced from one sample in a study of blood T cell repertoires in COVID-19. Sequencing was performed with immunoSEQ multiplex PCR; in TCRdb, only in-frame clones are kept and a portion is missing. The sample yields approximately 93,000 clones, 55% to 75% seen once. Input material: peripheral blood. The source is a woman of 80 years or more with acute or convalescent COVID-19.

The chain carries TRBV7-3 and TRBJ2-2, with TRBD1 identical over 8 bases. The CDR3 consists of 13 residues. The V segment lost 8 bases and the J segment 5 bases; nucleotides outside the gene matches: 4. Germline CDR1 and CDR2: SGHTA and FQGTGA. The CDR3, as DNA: TGTGCCAGCGGGGGACAGGTGACCGGGGAGCTGTTTTTT. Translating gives CASGGQVTGELFF.

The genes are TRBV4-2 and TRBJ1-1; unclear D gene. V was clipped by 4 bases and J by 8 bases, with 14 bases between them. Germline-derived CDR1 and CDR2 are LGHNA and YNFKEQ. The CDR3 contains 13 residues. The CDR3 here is CASSPLDGREAFF. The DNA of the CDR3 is TGTGCCAGCAGCCCATTGGATGGCAGGGAAGCTTTCTTT.

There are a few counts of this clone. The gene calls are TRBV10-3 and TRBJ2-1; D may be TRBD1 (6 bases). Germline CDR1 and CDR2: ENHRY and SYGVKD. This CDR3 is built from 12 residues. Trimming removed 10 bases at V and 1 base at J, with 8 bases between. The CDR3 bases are TGTGCCACAGGGGATTCCTACAATGAGCAGTTCTTC. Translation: CATGDSYNEQFF.

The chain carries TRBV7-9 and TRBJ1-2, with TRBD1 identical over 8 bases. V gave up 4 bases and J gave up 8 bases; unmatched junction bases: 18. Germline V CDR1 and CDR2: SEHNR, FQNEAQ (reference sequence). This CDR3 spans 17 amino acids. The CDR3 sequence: CASSSTIASGGASGYTF. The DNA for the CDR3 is TGTGCCAGCAGCTCAACCATTGCTTCAGGGGGCGCCTCCGGCTACACCTTC.

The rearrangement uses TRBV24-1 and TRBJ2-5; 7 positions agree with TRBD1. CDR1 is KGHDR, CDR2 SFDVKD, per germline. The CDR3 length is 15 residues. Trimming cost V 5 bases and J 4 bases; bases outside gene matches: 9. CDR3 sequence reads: CATSASRQGGETQYF. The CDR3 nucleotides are TGTGCCACCAGTGCCTCGAGACAGGGTGGAGAGACCCAGTACTTC.

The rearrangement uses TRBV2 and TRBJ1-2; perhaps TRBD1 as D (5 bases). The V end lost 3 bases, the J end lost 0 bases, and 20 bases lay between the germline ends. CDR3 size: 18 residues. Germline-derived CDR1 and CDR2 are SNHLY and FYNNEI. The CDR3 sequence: CASSESLAREFTNYGYTF. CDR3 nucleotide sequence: TGTGCCAGCAGTGAGAGTCTGGCCAGGGAATTTACTAACTATGGCTACACCTTC.

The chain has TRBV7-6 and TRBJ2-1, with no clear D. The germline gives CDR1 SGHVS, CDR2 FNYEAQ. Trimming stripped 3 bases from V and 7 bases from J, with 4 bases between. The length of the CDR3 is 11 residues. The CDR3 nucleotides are TGTGCCAGCAGCTTTTCTAATGAGCAGTTCTTC. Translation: CASSFSNEQFF.

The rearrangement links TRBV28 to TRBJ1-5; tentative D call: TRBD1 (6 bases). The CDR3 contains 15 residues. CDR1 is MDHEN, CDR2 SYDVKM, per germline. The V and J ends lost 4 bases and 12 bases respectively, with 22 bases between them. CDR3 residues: CASSSGAAGDKRQHF. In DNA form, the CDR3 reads TGTGCCAGCAGTTCGGGAGCGGCGGGGGACAAGCGCCAGCATTTT.